This T cell receptor beta chain was observed in a study of T cell repertoires in cytomegalovirus infection. With 5 bases removed from V and 3 bases from J, the gap between germline ends came to 11 bases. CDR3 length: 14 amino acids. This clonotype was picked up one time. This may stem from a read error, because a much larger clone lies one nucleotide away. TCRdb re-called the reads through MiXCR, storing one row per CDR3 protein. The table records 200,000 or so distinct CDR3 sequences, about 20% of them present only once. The chain couples TRBV12-3 or TRBV12-4 to TRBJ1-3; D call uncertain. The sequencing sample was made of PBMCs. The receptor was isolated from a human donor in good health (CMV status not recorded). Some clones in this sample may be carry-over from other donors' samples. The CDR3 DNA is TGTGCCAGCAGTCTTAGCAGGAATGGAAACACCATATATTTT. Its protein product is CASSLSRNGNTIYF.